Presented here are 22 T cell receptor beta chains from one specimen sequenced in a study of radiation and T cells in renal cell carcinoma. Indicated time point: blood 2 weeks post-SBRT. Stated treatment: 15 Gy SBRT to primary tumor, nephrectomy 4 weeks later. Sequencing used immunoSEQ multiplex PCR; TCRdb keeps in-frame clones, though not all of them. The sample holds 100,000 to 150,000 clones; 85% to 90% are singletons and the top ten take 5% to 6%. The starting material was blood, obtained from a patient whose treatment included radiotherapy and nephrectomy. The origin of the receptors is a woman between 65 and 79 years old with renal cell carcinoma.

V usage is TRBV6-1 and J usage is TRBJ1-5; the D is unclear. CDR3 length equals 13 residues. Between the trimmed V and J ends, which lost 1 base and 4 bases, there was a span of 5 bases. Germline CDR1 and CDR2: MNHNS and SASEGT. The CDR3 is CASSEGGNQPQHF. In DNA form, the CDR3 reads TGTGCCAGCAGTGAAGGTGGAAATCAGCCCCAGCATTTT.

The chain has TRBV27 and TRBJ1-1; D possibly corresponds to TRBD1 (6 bases). The germline V and J ends were trimmed by 6 bases and 1 base, with 12 bases remaining between them. The CDR3 consists of 14 residues. Per the germline V gene, CDR1 is MNHEY and CDR2 is SMNVEV (reference sequence). The CDR3 protein is CASSHQGKNTEAFF. The CDR3 DNA reads as TGTGCCAGCAGCCACCAGGGGAAGAACACTGAAGCTTTCTTT.

V usage is TRBV29-1 and J usage is TRBJ2-5; D remains ambiguous. Germline V gives CDR1 SQVTM, CDR2 ANQGSEA. V gave up 4 bases and J gave up 5 bases, with 8 bases separating them. This CDR3 region has 11 residues. The CDR3 nucleotides are TGCAGCGTTGGTGCGGTGGAGACCCAGTACTTC. The encoded protein is CSVGAVETQYF.

This clone was seen a handful of times. V is TRBV10-2 and J is TRBJ2-5, with D uncertain. Deletions cut 7 bases from V and 3 bases from J, with 18 bases between. The V gene's germline CDR1 is WSHSY and CDR2 SAAADI. CDR3 size: 15 residues. The CDR3 region has the DNA TGCGCCAGCAACCCCGGCCTTCGGTCTGAAGAGACCCAGTACTTC. As protein: CASNPGLRSEETQYF.

This rearrangement joins TRBV7-6 to TRBJ1-2; D possibly corresponds to TRBD1 (5 bases). The CDR3 covers 13 residues. V gave up 5 bases and J gave up 2 bases, with 9 bases separating them. Germline V gene data show CDR1 as SGHVS and CDR2 as FNYEAQ. DNA for the CDR3: TGTGCCAGCAGCCTGAGGGACAACTATGGCTACACCTTC. This encodes CASSLRDNYGYTF. Full variable domain (rest looked up from reference TRBV7-6 and TRBJ1-2): GAGVSQSPRYKVTKRGQDVALRCDPISGHVSLYWYRQALGQGPEFLTYFNYEAQQDKSGLPNDRFSAERPEGSISTLTIQRTEQRDSAMYRCASSLRDNYGYTFGSGTRLTVV.

The chain combines TRBV19 with TRBJ1-5; 8 nucleotides line up with TRBD1. J was trimmed by 6 bases and V by 2 bases; bases with no gene match: 9. The CDR3 loop spans 16 amino acids. Germline V lookup: CDR1 LNHDA, CDR2 SQIVND (reference sequence). CDR3 protein: CASSINPPDRVQPQHF. The CDR3 DNA is TGTGCCAGTAGTATAAATCCCCCGGACAGGGTTCAGCCCCAGCATTTT.

The chain uses TRBV6-5 and TRBJ1-2; 7 bases are shared with TRBD1. V was clipped by 6 bases and J by 1 base; unmatched bases: 8. The V gene's germline CDR1 is MNHEY and CDR2 SVGAGI. The CDR3 covers 15 residues. The CDR3 region is CASSGQGGFNYGYTF. Written as DNA, the CDR3 is TGTGCCAGCAGCGGGCAGGGGGGATTTAACTATGGCTACACCTTC.

The V and J genes are TRBV5-1 and TRBJ2-1, with D tentatively TRBD1 or TRBD2 (5 bases each). Germline assignment: CDR1 SGHRS and CDR2 YFSETQ. The length of the CDR3 is 16 residues. Trimming left V 0 bases short and J 6 bases short, with 16 bases between. CDR3 loop: CASSLASGPGRNEQFF. CDR3 nucleotides: TGCGCCAGCAGCTTGGCTTCGGGGCCCGGACGCAATGAGCAGTTCTTC. Full variable domain (missing parts from reference TRBV5-1 and TRBJ2-1): KAGVTQTPRYLIKTRGQQVTLSCSPISGHRSVSWYQQTPGQGLQFLFEYFSETQRNKGNFPGRFSGRQFSNSRSEMNVSTLELGDSALYLCASSLASGPGRNEQFFGPGTRLTVL.

The chain couples TRBV28 to TRBJ1-2; the match to TRBD1 covers 7 bases. V was clipped by 4 bases and J by 6 bases; unmatched bases: 14. The CDR3 consists of 16 residues. Germline CDR1 reads MDHEN; CDR2 reads SYDVKM. The CDR3 sequence is CASSSPTGLVKDGYTF. CDR3 bases: TGTGCCAGCAGTTCCCCGACAGGGCTGGTTAAGGATGGCTACACCTTC.

This chain connects TRBV30 to TRBJ2-5; no clear D. The germline gives CDR1 GTSNPN, CDR2 SVGIG (reference sequence). Trimming shortened V by 6 bases and J by 0 bases, and 14 bases separated the two germline ends. The CDR3 runs to 14 residues. CDR3 loop: CACESSTYQETQYF. Here the CDR3 DNA reads TGTGCCTGCGAGTCCTCTACGTACCAAGAGACCCAGTACTTC.

This clone appeared once. The chain links TRBV11-1 to TRBJ2-7; 12 bases match TRBD2. Per germline, CDR1 SGHAT and CDR2 FQDESV (reference sequence). The CDR3 runs to 16 residues. V gave up 3 bases and J gave up 4 bases; unmatched junction bases: 7. The CDR3 region is CASSLTSGGTGYEQYF. In DNA, the CDR3 is TGTGCCAGCAGCTTGACTAGCGGGGGCACAGGATACGAGCAGTACTTC.

This chain links TRBV7-3 with TRBJ1-2, with 7 nucleotides matching TRBD1. The CDR3 spans 13 residues. CDR1 and CDR2 from the germline V gene are SGHTA and FQGTGA. V lost 3 bases and J lost 3; bases outside the gene matches: 1. This CDR3 is CASSLTGYYGYTF. The CDR3 DNA follows: TGTGCCAGCAGCTTGACAGGGTACTATGGCTACACCTTC.

This chain connects TRBV5-1 to TRBJ1-1; D possibly corresponds to TRBD1 (6 bases). CDR3 length: 14 amino acids. CDR1 SGHRS and CDR2 YFSETQ come from the germline V gene. V was pared by 0 bases and J by 6 bases, with 12 bases between. The CDR3 DNA reads as TGCGCCAGCAGCTTGGTCAGGGGTTCCTCTGAAGCTTTCTTT. It specifies CASSLVRGSSEAFF.

The chain uses TRBV5-4 and TRBJ2-7, with 9 bases matching TRBD1. CDR1 SGHNT and CDR2 YYREEE come from the germline V gene (reference sequence). CDR3 length equals 16 residues. Losses at the gene ends were 4 bases for V and 2 bases for J; bases not matched to a gene: 10. CDR3 in DNA: TGTGCCAGCAGCCCCGGACAGGGGTCGAAGGCCTACGAGCAGTACTTC. The encoded protein is CASSPGQGSKAYEQYF.

The rearrangement links TRBV27 to TRBJ1-1, with a tentative D call TRBD1 (5 bases). The CDR3 sequence is 13 residues long. From germline, CDR1 is MNHEY and CDR2 SMNVEV (reference sequence). V shed 7 bases and J shed 5 bases, with 14 bases lying between them. Written as DNA, the CDR3 is TGTGCCAGCACCCACCTGGGGCAGACTGAAGCTTTCTTT. Translated: CASTHLGQTEAFF.

The V gene is TRBV7-9, the J gene TRBJ2-3; 9 bases match TRBD1. V gave up 1 base and J gave up 4 bases; unmatched junction bases: 3. The CDR3 loop spans 15 amino acids. Germline V gene lookup returns CDR1 SEHNR and CDR2 FQNEAQ (reference sequence). The CDR3 sequence is CASSLGTGEADTQYF. In DNA form, the CDR3 reads TGTGCCAGCAGCTTAGGGACAGGGGAGGCAGATACGCAGTATTTT.

V and J are TRBV10-1 and TRBJ1-4, with D unclear. Germline assignment: CDR1 WNHNN and CDR2 SYGVQD (reference sequence). This CDR3 spans 18 amino acids. The V and J ends lost 4 bases and 0 bases respectively, with 18 bases between them. The DNA for the CDR3 is TGCGCCAGCAGTGGAAAGTGCCTGAACCGACCAACTAATGAAAAACTGTTTTTT. This sequence encodes CASSGKCLNRPTNEKLFF.

The J gene is TRBJ2-3, the V gene TRBV7-2; the match to TRBD2 covers 13 bases. Germline CDR1 SGHTA, CDR2 FQGNSA. V was pared by 5 bases and J by 6 bases, with 11 bases of the junction left unmatched. The length of the CDR3 is 17 residues. This chain's CDR3 is CASSDGTSGALIDTQYF. Here the CDR3 DNA reads TGTGCCAGCAGCGACGGGACTAGCGGGGCATTAATCGATACGCAGTATTTT.

The rearrangement joins TRBV7-9 to TRBJ1-6; TRBD1 aligns across 8 bases. V lost 1 base to trimming and J lost 10 bases; unmatched junction nucleotides: 12. The CDR3 has 17 residues. The germline gives CDR1 SEHNR, CDR2 FQNEAQ (reference sequence). The CDR3 nucleotides read TGTGCCAGCAGCTTAGTTTTAAGGACAGGGTCGGGATCACCCCTCCACTTT. Translation: CASSLVLRTGSGSPLHF. The variable domain in full, completed from reference TRBV7-9 and TRBJ1-6, reads DTGVSQNPRHKITKRGQNVTFRCDPISEHNRLYWYRQTLGQGPEFLTYFQNEAQLEKSRLLSDRFSAERPKGSFSTLEIQRTEQGDSAMYLCASSLVLRTGSGSPLHFGNGTRLTVT.

The genes are TRBV5-5 and TRBJ1-2; TRBD1 matches at 10 bases. Germline CDR1 and CDR2: SGHKS and YYEKEE (reference sequence). The CDR3 runs 17 residues. V was pared by 0 bases and J by 4 bases, with 9 bases of the junction left unmatched. The CDR3 sequence is CASSLGTGGSVGYGYTF. The CDR3 nucleotides read TGTGCCAGCAGCTTGGGGACAGGGGGATCAGTTGGCTATGGCTACACCTTC.

The rearrangement links TRBV7-6 to TRBJ1-6, with D perhaps matching TRBD1 (6 bases). V was clipped by 3 bases and J by 10 bases, with 16 bases between them. This CDR3 comprises 15 residues. Germline CDR1 reads SGHVS; CDR2 reads FNYEAQ. The CDR3 here is CASSLSYRVGSPLHF. CDR3 bases: TGTGCCAGCAGCTTGTCTTACAGGGTAGGGTCACCCCTCCACTTT.

The chain employs TRBV28 and TRBJ2-5, with a tentative D call TRBD2 (5 bases). From germline, CDR1 is MDHEN and CDR2 SYDVKM. Trimming pared 6 bases from V and 1 base from J, leaving 12 bases between. This CDR3 comprises 14 residues. Here the CDR3 reads CASSLGRGQETQYF. The CDR3 nucleotides read TGTGCCAGCAGCCTCGGACGGGGCCAAGAGACCCAGTACTTC.